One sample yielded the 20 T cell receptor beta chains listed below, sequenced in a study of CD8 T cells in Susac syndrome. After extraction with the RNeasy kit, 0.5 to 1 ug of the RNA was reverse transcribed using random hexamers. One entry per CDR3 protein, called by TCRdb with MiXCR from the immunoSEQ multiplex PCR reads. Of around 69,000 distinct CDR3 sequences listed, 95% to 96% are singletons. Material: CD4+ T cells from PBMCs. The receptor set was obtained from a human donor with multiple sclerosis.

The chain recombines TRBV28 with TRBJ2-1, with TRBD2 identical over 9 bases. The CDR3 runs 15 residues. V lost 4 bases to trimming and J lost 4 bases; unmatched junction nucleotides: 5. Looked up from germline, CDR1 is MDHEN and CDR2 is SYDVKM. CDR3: CASSSLAGVYNEQFF. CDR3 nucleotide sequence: TGTGCCAGCAGTTCCTTAGCGGGGGTATACAATGAGCAGTTCTTC. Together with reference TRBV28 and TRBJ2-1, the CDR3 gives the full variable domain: DVKVTQSSRYLVKRTGEKVFLECVQDMDHENMFWYRQDPGLGLRLIYFSYDVKMKEKGDIPEGYSVSREKKERFSLILESASTNQTSMYLCASSSLAGVYNEQFFGPGTRLTVL.

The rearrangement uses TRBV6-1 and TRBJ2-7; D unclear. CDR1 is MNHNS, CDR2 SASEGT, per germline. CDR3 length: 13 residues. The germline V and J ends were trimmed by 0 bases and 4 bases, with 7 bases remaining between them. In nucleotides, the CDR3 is TGTGCCAGCAGTGAAGCAAGAAGGTACGAGCAGTACTTC. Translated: CASSEARRYEQYF.

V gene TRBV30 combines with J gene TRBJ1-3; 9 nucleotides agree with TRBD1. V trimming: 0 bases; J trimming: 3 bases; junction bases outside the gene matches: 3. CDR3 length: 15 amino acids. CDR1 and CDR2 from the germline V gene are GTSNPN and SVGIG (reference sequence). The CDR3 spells CAWSVQGAGGNTIYF. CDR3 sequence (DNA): TGTGCCTGGAGTGTACAGGGGGCAGGTGGAAACACCATATATTTT.

The CDR3 is CALSRANTGELFF. Written as DNA, the CDR3 is TGTGCCCTTTCTAGGGCGAACACCGGGGAGCTGTTTTTT. The chain uses TRBV12-3 or TRBV12-4 and TRBJ2-2; D not resolved. Trimming took 11 bases from V and 0 from J, leaving 10 bases between them. The CDR3 spans 13 residues.

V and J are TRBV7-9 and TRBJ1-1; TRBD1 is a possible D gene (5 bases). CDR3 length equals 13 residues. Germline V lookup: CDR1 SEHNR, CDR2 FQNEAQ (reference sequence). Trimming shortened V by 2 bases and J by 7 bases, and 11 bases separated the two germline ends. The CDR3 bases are TGTGCCAGCAGCTTAATAGGGCAGGGTGAAGCTTTCTTT. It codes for CASSLIGQGEAFF.

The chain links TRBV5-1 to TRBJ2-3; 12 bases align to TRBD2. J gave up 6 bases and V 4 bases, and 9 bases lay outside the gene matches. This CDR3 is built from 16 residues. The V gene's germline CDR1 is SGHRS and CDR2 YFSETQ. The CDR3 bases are TGCGCCAGCAGCCTGACTAGCGGGGGAGTGTTTGATACGCAGTATTTT. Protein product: CASSLTSGGVFDTQYF.

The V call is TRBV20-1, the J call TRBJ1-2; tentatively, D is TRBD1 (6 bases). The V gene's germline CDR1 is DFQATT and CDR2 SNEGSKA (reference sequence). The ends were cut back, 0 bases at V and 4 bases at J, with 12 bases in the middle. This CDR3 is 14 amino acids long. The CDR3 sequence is CSAREGGRAYGYTF. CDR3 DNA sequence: TGCAGTGCTAGAGAGGGGGGGCGCGCCTATGGCTACACCTTC.

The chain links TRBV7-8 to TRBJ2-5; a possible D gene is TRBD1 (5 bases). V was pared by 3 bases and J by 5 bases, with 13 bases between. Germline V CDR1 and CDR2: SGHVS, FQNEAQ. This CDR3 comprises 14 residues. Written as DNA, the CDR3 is TGTGCCAGCAGCTTGGGGCCCATTTGGGAGACCCAGTACTTC. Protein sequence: CASSLGPIWETQYF.

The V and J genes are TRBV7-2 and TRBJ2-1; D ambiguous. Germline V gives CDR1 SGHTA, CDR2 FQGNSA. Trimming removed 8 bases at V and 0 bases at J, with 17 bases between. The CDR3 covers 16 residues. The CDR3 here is CASSRQGSSSYNEQFF. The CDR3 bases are TGTGCCAGCTCACGGCAAGGGTCCAGCTCCTACAATGAGCAGTTCTTC.

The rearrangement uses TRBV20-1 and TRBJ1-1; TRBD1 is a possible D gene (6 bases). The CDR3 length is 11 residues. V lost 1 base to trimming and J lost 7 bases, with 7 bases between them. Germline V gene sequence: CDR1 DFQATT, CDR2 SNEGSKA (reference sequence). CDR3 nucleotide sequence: TGCAGTGCTAGAGGAGGGGGTGAAGCTTTCTTT. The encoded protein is CSARGGGEAFF.

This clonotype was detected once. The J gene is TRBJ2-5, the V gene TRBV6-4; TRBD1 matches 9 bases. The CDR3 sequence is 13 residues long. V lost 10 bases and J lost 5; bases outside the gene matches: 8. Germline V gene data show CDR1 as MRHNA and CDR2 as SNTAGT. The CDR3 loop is CANWTGVLETQYF. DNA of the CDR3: TGTGCCAACTGGACAGGGGTTTTGGAGACCCAGTACTTC.

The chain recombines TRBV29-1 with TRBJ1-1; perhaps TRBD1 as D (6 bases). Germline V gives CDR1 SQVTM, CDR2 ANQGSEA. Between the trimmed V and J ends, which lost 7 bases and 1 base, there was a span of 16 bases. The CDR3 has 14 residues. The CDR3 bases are TGCAGCGGAGCTCGGGGACACTGGAACACTGAAGCTTTCTTT. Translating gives CSGARGHWNTEAFF.

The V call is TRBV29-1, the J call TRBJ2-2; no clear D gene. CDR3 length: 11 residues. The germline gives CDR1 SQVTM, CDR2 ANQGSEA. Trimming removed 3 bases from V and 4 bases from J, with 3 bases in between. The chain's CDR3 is CSVDRTGELFF. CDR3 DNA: TGCAGCGTTGACCGCACCGGGGAGCTGTTTTTT.

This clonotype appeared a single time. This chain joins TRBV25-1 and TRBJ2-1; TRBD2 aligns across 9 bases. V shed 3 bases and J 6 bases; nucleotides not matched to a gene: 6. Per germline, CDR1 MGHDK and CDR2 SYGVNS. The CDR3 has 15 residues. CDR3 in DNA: TGTGCCAGCAGTGATGCGGGGGGGGTGTTCAATGAGCAGTTCTTC. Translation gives CASSDAGGVFNEQFF. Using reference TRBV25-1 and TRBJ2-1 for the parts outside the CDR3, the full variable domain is EADIYQTPRYLVIGTGKKITLECSQTMGHDKMYWYQQDPGMELHLIHYSYGVNSTEKGDLSSESTVSRIRTEHFPLTLESARPSHTSQYLCASSDAGGVFNEQFFGPGTRLTVL.

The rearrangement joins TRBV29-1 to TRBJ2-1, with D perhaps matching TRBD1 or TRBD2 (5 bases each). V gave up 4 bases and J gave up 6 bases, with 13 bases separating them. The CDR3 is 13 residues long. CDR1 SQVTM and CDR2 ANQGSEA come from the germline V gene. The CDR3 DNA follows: TGCAGCGTTGGAGGGGAGAGAGGCAATGAGCAGTTCTTC. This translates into CSVGGERGNEQFF.

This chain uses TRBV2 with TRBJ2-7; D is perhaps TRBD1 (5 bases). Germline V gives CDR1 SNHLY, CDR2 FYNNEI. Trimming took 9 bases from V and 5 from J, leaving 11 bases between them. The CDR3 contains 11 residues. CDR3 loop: CASDQGHEQYF. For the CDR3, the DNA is TGTGCCAGTGACCAGGGCCACGAGCAGTACTTC.

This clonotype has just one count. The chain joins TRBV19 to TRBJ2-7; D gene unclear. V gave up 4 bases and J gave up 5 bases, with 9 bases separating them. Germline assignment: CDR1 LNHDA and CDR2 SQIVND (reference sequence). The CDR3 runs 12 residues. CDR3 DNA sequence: TGTGCCAGTAGTACAGGTTTCCACGAGCAGTACTTC. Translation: CASSTGFHEQYF.

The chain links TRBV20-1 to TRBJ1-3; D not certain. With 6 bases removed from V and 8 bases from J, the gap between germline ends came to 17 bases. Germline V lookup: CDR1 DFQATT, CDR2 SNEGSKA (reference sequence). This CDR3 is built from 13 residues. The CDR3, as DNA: TGCAGTGCATGGCCCGACCCGCCATACACCATATATTTT. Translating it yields CSAWPDPPYTIYF.

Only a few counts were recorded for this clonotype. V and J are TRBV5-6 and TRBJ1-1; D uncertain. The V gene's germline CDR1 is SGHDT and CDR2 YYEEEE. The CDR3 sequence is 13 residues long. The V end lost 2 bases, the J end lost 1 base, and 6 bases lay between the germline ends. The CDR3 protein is CASSFAGNTEAFF. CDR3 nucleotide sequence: TGTGCCAGCAGCTTTGCAGGGAACACTGAAGCTTTCTTT.

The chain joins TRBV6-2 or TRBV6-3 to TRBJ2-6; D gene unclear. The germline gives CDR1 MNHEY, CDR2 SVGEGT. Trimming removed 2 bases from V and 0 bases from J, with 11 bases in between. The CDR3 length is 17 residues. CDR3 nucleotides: TGTGCCAGCAGTTACGGCACCCTCCGCTCTGGGGCCAACGTCCTGACTTTC. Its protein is CASSYGTLRSGANVLTF.